This TCR beta chain stems from a study of CD8 T cells in ankylosing spondylitis. Making the TCR beta libraries involved quantitative 5'-RACE with molecular barcodes. From the 5' RACE reads, TCRdb called clonotypes with MiXCR, one entry per CDR3 protein. The data contain roughly 370,000 distinct CDR3 sequences, about 20% of them singletons. V lost 4 bases and J lost 3; bases outside the gene matches: 5. Germline V lookup: CDR1 SGHTA, CDR2 FQGNSA. The CDR3 consists of 15 residues. Points from the study as a whole: About eight highly homologous variants made up a TCR beta motif that seemed to typify ankylosing spondylitis blood. There was reportedly significant enrichment of clones that were disease-linked in matched ankylosing spondylitis synovial fluid. Relatively rare in peripheral blood, disease-linked clones were also CD8+. Earlier reports found some motif variants in synovial fluid and blood in reactive arthritis.

This clonotype was detected only a few times. Antigen specificity is unknown. This clonotype was obtained from a male donor with ankylosing spondylitis. Sequencing used blood, either unsorted or a sorted T cell fraction (not recorded which). The chain carries TRBV7-2 and TRBJ2-1, with 8 bases that match TRBD2. Here the CDR3 reads CASSSSGSYYNEQFF. CDR3 DNA sequence: TGTGCCAGCAGCTCAAGCGGGAGCTACTACAATGAGCAGTTCTTC.